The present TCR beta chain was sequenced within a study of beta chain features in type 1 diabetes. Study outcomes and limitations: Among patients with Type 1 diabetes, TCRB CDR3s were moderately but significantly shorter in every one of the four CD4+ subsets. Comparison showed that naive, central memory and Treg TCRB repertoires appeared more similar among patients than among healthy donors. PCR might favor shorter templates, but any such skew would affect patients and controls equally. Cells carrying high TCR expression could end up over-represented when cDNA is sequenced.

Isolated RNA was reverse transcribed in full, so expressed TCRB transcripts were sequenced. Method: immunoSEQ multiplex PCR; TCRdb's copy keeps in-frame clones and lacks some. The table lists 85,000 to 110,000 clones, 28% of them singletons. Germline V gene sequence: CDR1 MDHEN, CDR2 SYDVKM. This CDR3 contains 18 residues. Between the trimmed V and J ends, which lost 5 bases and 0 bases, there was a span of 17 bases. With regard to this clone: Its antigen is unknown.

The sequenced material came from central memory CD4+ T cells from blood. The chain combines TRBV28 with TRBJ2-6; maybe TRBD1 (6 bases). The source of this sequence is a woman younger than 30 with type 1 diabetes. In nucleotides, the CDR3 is TGTGCCAGCAGTCGCCTACAGGGAGCCACCTCTGGGGCCAACGTCCTGACTTTC. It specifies CASSRLQGATSGANVLTF.